The source of this TCR beta chain is a study of PD-1 blockade in classical Hodgkin lymphoma. This sample's time point: newly diagnosed, previously untreated cHL patient sample. With magnetic negative selection, CD4+ T cells were purified from PBMCs that had been thawed. The CDR3 is 14 residues long. Germline loops: CDR1 KGHSH, CDR2 LQKENI. Between the trimmed V and J ends, which lost 4 bases and 0 bases, there was a span of 10 bases. Data came from immunoSEQ multiplex PCR; TCRdb stores just in-frame clones and leaves some out. The repertoire includes about 20,000 clones, about 91% of them detected once, and 0.2% to 0.3% sits in the top ten.

This clonotype was sampled from a human donor with classical Hodgkin lymphoma. This chain uses TRBV18 with TRBJ2-7; D uncertain. Sequenced input: CD4+ T cells from blood. The CDR3 DNA follows: TGTGCCAGCTCACAGGATGGGAACTCCTACGAGCAGTACTTC. Translation: CASSQDGNSYEQYF. The full variable domain, in which reference TRBV18 and TRBJ2-7 provide the parts outside the CDR3, is NAGVMQNPRHLVRRRGQEARLRCSPMKGHSHVYWYRQLPEEGLKFMVYLQKENIIDESGMPKERFSAEFPKEGPSILRIQQVVRGDSAAYFCASSQDGNSYEQYFGPGTRLTVT.